Listed here are 5 T cell receptor beta chains from one sample, sequenced in a study of T cell responses to AZD1222 COVID-19 vaccine. Some clones are missing from TCRdb's copy, which holds only in-frame ones; the method was immunoSEQ multiplex PCR. The table records more than 95,000 clones, about nine tenths of them present only once. Sequenced material: peripheral blood, taken on day 0 of AZD1222 vaccination. Receptor source: an adult in good health.

The rearrangement links TRBV9 to TRBJ1-1; D gene unclear. Per the germline V gene, CDR1 is SGDLS and CDR2 is YYNGEE. This CDR3 is built from 13 residues. V lost 3 bases and J lost 9, with 15 bases in between. CDR3 protein: CASSDLNGQKAFF. In nucleotides, the CDR3 is TGTGCCAGCAGCGACCTGAACGGCCAGAAAGCTTTCTTT.

In its sample, this clone was seen once. The V gene is TRBV13, the J gene TRBJ2-5; D remains unclear. From germline, CDR1 is PRHDT and CDR2 FYEKMQ (reference sequence). The CDR3 has 13 residues. Between the trimmed V and J ends, which lost 5 bases and 9 bases, there was a span of 16 bases. CDR3 protein: CASSLVASEAQYF. CDR3 DNA: TGTGCCAGCAGCCTGGTGGCCTCCGAGGCCCAGTACTTC. Complete variable domain (other parts from reference TRBV13 and TRBJ2-5): AAGVIQSPRHLIKEKRETATLKCYPIPRHDTVYWYQQGPGQDPQFLISFYEKMQSDKGSIPDRFSAQQFSDYHSELNMSSLELGDSALYFCASSLVASEAQYFGPGTRLLVL.

The gene calls are TRBV27 and TRBJ2-1; TRBD1 might be the D (5 bases). The CDR3 is made up of 14 amino acids. Germline CDR1 is MNHEY and CDR2 is SMNVEV (reference sequence). The V end lost 0 bases, the J end lost 2 bases, and 5 bases lay between the germline ends. Here the CDR3 reads CASSLSTAYNEQFF. CDR3 sequence (DNA): TGTGCCAGCAGTTTATCGACAGCCTACAATGAGCAGTTCTTC.

The rearrangement links TRBV5-1 to TRBJ1-2; D unclear. This CDR3 contains 14 residues. Germline CDR1 reads SGHRS; CDR2 reads YFSETQ. The germline V and J ends were trimmed by 0 bases and 4 bases, with 10 bases remaining between them. This CDR3 reads CASSLDVGIYGYTF. The CDR3 bases are TGCGCCAGCAGCTTGGACGTAGGCATCTATGGCTACACCTTC.

V is TRBV6-6 and J is TRBJ1-2; 9 bases agree with TRBD1. Trimming cost V 5 bases and J 4 bases; bases outside gene matches: 14. Germline V gives CDR1 MNHNY, CDR2 SVGAGI (reference sequence). This CDR3 spans 17 amino acids. DNA of the CDR3: TGTGCCAGCAGTCCCGAAGGGACAGGGCACACGGTCTATGGCTACACCTTC. It specifies CASSPEGTGHTVYGYTF.